This passage covers 26 T cell receptor beta chains from one sample sequenced in a study of response to subunit inactivated influenza vaccine. In TCRdb, the RT-PCR reads were re-called with MiXCR into one record per CDR3 protein. The sample has fewer than 600,000 distinct CDR3 sequences; around 7.9% are singletons. Material: PBMCs from blood, obtained roughly 24 months after vaccination. The source is a man between 45 and 75 years old who received an inactivated influenza vaccine.

V usage is TRBV20-1 and J usage is TRBJ2-5, with a possible D match to TRBD1 (6 bases). With 3 bases removed from V and 7 bases from J, the gap between germline ends came to 15 bases. There are 13 residues in the CDR3. Germline values: CDR1 DFQATT, CDR2 SNEGSKA (reference sequence). CDR3 bases: TGCAGTGCTAGTGCAGGGGCGGTCGGGACCCAGTACTTC. Translation: CSASAGAVGTQYF.

This clonotype has more than one count but fewer than ten. The chain combines TRBV5-1 with TRBJ2-5, with D tentatively TRBD1 or TRBD2 (5 bases each). The CDR3 length is 14 residues. V shed 5 bases and J shed 5 bases, with 16 bases lying between them. Germline CDR1 is SGHRS and CDR2 is YFSETQ. The CDR3 here is CASSWEGWGETQYF. The CDR3 DNA sequence: TGCGCCAGCAGTTGGGAAGGCTGGGGGGAGACCCAGTACTTC.

This clonotype was seen a handful of times. The chain carries TRBV19 and TRBJ2-1, with D tentatively TRBD2 (5 bases). The germline CDR1 and CDR2 sequences are LNHDA and SQIVND (reference sequence). Trimming removed 3 bases from V and 1 base from J, with 10 bases in between. This CDR3 contains 15 residues. The CDR3 DNA reads TGTGCCAGTAGTATTCAACTAGGGTCCTACAATGAGCAGTTCTTC. Protein sequence: CASSIQLGSYNEQFF.

The chain joins TRBV6-2 or TRBV6-3 to TRBJ2-3; no clear D. Trimming removed 7 bases from V and 1 base from J, with 12 bases in between. This CDR3 has 14 residues. Germline V gives CDR1 MNHEY, CDR2 SVGEGT. The CDR3 reads CASNMDGGTDTQYF. The CDR3 nucleotides are TGTGCCAGCAATATGGATGGCGGCACAGATACGCAGTATTTT.

This clonotype was seen ten or more times. The chain has TRBV12-3 or TRBV12-4 and TRBJ2-3; a possible D gene is TRBD1 (7 bases). The CDR3 extends over 17 amino acids. V was pared by 4 bases and J by 4 bases, with 21 bases between. As DNA, the CDR3 is TGTGCCAGCAGTTGGGGACTCTCACAGGGGTGGTCAGATACGCAGTATTTT. This gives the protein CASSWGLSQGWSDTQYF.

This clonotype was picked up many times. V is TRBV24-1 and J is TRBJ2-1, with 10 bases that match TRBD1. Germline V lookup: CDR1 KGHDR, CDR2 SFDVKD. With V trimmed by 4 bases and J by 3 bases, 8 bases remained unmatched. The CDR3 loop spans 17 amino acids. This chain's CDR3 is CATSDPQGQGGYNEQFF. The CDR3, as DNA: TGTGCCACCAGTGACCCCCAAGGACAGGGGGGCTACAATGAGCAGTTCTTC.

The chain is built from TRBV7-2 and TRBJ2-3, with 11 bases matching TRBD2. CDR1 and CDR2 (germline): SGHTA, FQGNSA. This CDR3 region has 15 residues. With 2 bases clipped from V and 6 bases from J, the junction kept 4 bases outside the gene matches. CDR3 in DNA: TGTGCCAGCAGCTTAATGGGACTAGCGGCGGATACGCAGTATTTT. Residues: CASSLMGLAADTQYF.

This clonotype was found a few times. This chain connects TRBV11-3 to TRBJ2-7; TRBD1 is a possible D gene (5 bases). Germline CDR1 is SGHNT and CDR2 is YENEEA. The CDR3 totals 18 residues. Trimming cost V 4 bases and J 5 bases, with 27 bases left between them. The CDR3 bases are TGTGCCAGCAGCTCATTGCCCTCAGGGAAGTGGAATCGGAACGAGCAGTACTTC. The encoded protein is CASSSLPSGKWNRNEQYF.

The chain is built from TRBV6-5 and TRBJ1-5; tentative D call: TRBD1 (6 bases). V was shortened by 2 bases and J by 0 bases, with 8 bases between the two germline ends. In germline, CDR1 is MNHEY, CDR2 SVGAGI. This CDR3 comprises 15 residues. The CDR3 spells CASSYGRGSNQPQHF. The CDR3 DNA is TGTGCCAGCAGTTACGGCAGGGGTAGCAATCAGCCCCAGCATTTT.

The CDR3 DNA sequence: TGCAGTGCCTCTGGTTTTGGCTCTGGGGCCAACGTCCTGACTTTC. Translation: CSASGFGSGANVLTF. The gene calls are TRBV20-1 and TRBJ2-6; D not resolved. The CDR3 is 15 amino acids. Deletions cut 6 bases from V and 0 bases from J, with 12 bases between. In germline, CDR1 is DFQATT, CDR2 SNEGSKA (reference sequence).

This clonotype was seen many times. The rearrangement links TRBV6-5 to TRBJ2-2; TRBD1 aligns across 7 bases. J gave up 0 bases and V 2 bases, and 12 bases lay outside the gene matches. Germline V lookup: CDR1 MNHEY, CDR2 SVGAGI. This CDR3 is 19 amino acids long. CDR3 residues: CASSYLGTELITNTGELFF. The CDR3 DNA follows: TGTGCCAGCAGTTACCTCGGGACAGAGCTTATTACGAACACCGGGGAGCTGTTTTTT.

This clonotype has more than one count but fewer than ten. The chain employs TRBV3-1 and TRBJ1-5; 8 bases align to TRBD1. The CDR3 extends over 14 amino acids. Germline loops: CDR1 LGHDT, CDR2 YNNKEL (reference sequence). Trimming cost V 1 base and J 7 bases; bases outside gene matches: 3. The CDR3 sequence is CASSQAHRGQPQHF. Here the CDR3 DNA reads TGTGCCAGCAGCCAAGCCCACAGGGGGCAGCCCCAGCATTTT.

The rearrangement joins TRBV12-3 or TRBV12-4 to TRBJ2-7; TRBD2 might be the D (5 bases). The CDR3 is made up of 13 amino acids. Trimming stripped 7 bases from V and 3 bases from J, with 13 bases between. The CDR3, as DNA: TGTGCCAGCAAAAACGCTGGAGGCTACGAGCAGTACTTC. Translation: CASKNAGGYEQYF.

This clonotype has a count of ten or more. The rearrangement links TRBV6-2 or TRBV6-3 to TRBJ2-1, with TRBD1 as a possible D gene (6 bases). The V gene's germline CDR1 is MNHEY and CDR2 SVGEGT. Between the trimmed V and J ends, which lost 6 bases and 9 bases, there was a span of 12 bases. The CDR3 is 12 amino acids. This CDR3 is CASSRQDGEQFF. In DNA, the CDR3 is TGTGCCAGCAGCCGACAGGATGGTGAGCAGTTCTTC.

The CDR3 loop reads CASRQDREYYPGELFF. The CDR3 DNA is TGTGCCAGCAGACAGGACAGGGAGTATTACCCCGGGGAGCTGTTTTTT. The chain joins TRBV6-1 to TRBJ2-2; TRBD1 aligns across 8 bases. The CDR3 has 16 amino acids. Germline V gives CDR1 MNHNS, CDR2 SASEGT. Trimming removed 6 bases from V and 6 bases from J; junction bases left unmatched: 12.

This clonotype was seen a handful of times. The genes are TRBV4-3 and TRBJ2-7; 7 positions match TRBD1. Germline CDR1 and CDR2: LGHNA and YSLEER. Germline trimming cut 4 bases from V and 4 bases from J; bases unmatched to any gene: 7. The CDR3 runs to 14 residues. The CDR3 DNA sequence: TGCGCCAGCAGCCTTGAGACAGGGTTTTACGAGCAGTACTTC. Translated: CASSLETGFYEQYF.

The rearrangement links TRBV4-1 to TRBJ2-1; D possibly uses TRBD1 or TRBD2 (5 bases each). Trimming stripped 0 bases from V and 16 bases from J, with 13 bases between. CDR3 length equals 12 residues. The germline CDR1 and CDR2 sequences are MGHRA and YSYEKL. The CDR3 reads CASSQDWGPPFF. The CDR3 nucleotides are TGCGCCAGCAGCCAAGACTGGGGACCGCCTTTCTTC.

Only a few counts were recorded for this clonotype. CDR3: CASSEGATANTGELFF. The CDR3 DNA follows: TGCGCCAGCAGCGAAGGGGCCACGGCCAACACCGGGGAGCTGTTTTTT. The chain carries TRBV4-3 and TRBJ2-2, with D possibly being TRBD1 (5 bases). V lost 5 bases and J lost 2, with 15 bases in between. The CDR3 runs to 16 residues. The germline CDR1 and CDR2 sequences are LGHNA and YSLEER.

The chain carries TRBV10-2 and TRBJ2-1; tentatively, D is TRBD1 (7 bases). V dropped 4 bases and J dropped 10 bases, with 35 bases sitting between them. Germline CDR1 reads WSHSY; CDR2 reads SAAADI. CDR3 length: 20 residues. The CDR3 sequence: CASSASFRPQGRGVAGEQFF. The CDR3 DNA reads TGCGCCAGCAGTGCAAGTTTCCGTCCTCAGGGCAGGGGGGTGGCAGGGGAGCAGTTCTTC.

This clonotype has a handful of counts. This chain links TRBV20-1 with TRBJ2-2, with D perhaps TRBD2 (6 bases). This CDR3 contains 14 residues. Germline V CDR1 and CDR2: DFQATT, SNEGSKA (reference sequence). V lost 5 bases to trimming and J lost 1 base, with 11 bases between them. CDR3 protein: CSAPLALNTGELFF. The DNA of the CDR3 is TGCAGTGCTCCGCTAGCGCTGAACACCGGGGAGCTGTTTTTT.

The rearrangement uses TRBV18 and TRBJ1-2; D not resolved. Germline lookup yields CDR1 KGHSH and CDR2 LQKENI. The CDR3 runs to 15 residues. V was trimmed by 1 base and J by 4 bases, leaving 13 bases between them. CDR3 sequence (DNA): TGTGCCAGCTCACCACAAGGGAAAGCCTCCTATGGCTACACCTTC. Translated, it gives CASSPQGKASYGYTF.

The chain is built from TRBV4-3 and TRBJ2-5; D is ambiguous. Germline V gene sequence: CDR1 LGHNA, CDR2 YSLEER. The CDR3 is 14 amino acids. With 0 bases removed from V and 5 bases from J, the gap between germline ends came to 10 bases. The CDR3 sequence is CASSQDPGLETQYF. In DNA, the CDR3 is TGCGCCAGCAGCCAAGACCCGGGTCTGGAGACCCAGTACTTC.

This clonotype was seen at least ten times. This chain links TRBV18 with TRBJ1-1, with D possibly TRBD1 on 5 matching bases. From germline, CDR1 is KGHSH and CDR2 LQKENI. The CDR3 covers 16 residues. The V gene lost 3 bases and the J gene lost 3 bases, with 17 bases spanning the gap. In nucleotides, the CDR3 is TGTGCCAGCTCACCCGGGGGAGGAGGGGTGCACACTGAAGCTTTCTTT. Amino acids: CASSPGGGGVHTEAFF. The whole variable domain, filled in from reference TRBV18 and TRBJ1-1, reads NAGVMQNPRHLVRRRGQEARLRCSPMKGHSHVYWYRQLPEEGLKFMVYLQKENIIDESGMPKERFSAEFPKEGPSILRIQQVVRGDSAAYFCASSPGGGGVHTEAFFGQGTRLTVV.

The CDR3 region is CASSPGDRPTGETQYF. In DNA form, the CDR3 reads TGTGCCAGCAGCCCGGGGGACAGGCCTACGGGGGAGACCCAGTACTTC. The V and J genes are TRBV5-5 and TRBJ2-5, with 8 bases that match TRBD1. Unmatched junction bases numbered 13, after V lost 4 bases and J lost 5 bases. Looked up from germline, CDR1 is SGHKS and CDR2 is YYEKEE (reference sequence). The CDR3 totals 16 residues.

This clonotype was detected a few times. V usage is TRBV29-1 and J usage is TRBJ2-1, with 8 bases identical to TRBD1. Germline trimming cut 7 bases from V and 9 bases from J; bases unmatched to any gene: 11. This CDR3 spans 13 amino acids. Germline V gene sequence: CDR1 SQVTM, CDR2 ANQGSEA. The CDR3, as DNA: TGCAGCGGCTCGCAGGGGGCGCACGGTGAGCAGTTCTTC. It translates to CSGSQGAHGEQFF.

This clonotype was detected only a few times. V usage is TRBV27 and J usage is TRBJ2-3; the match to TRBD2 covers 7 bases. CDR3 size: 18 residues. Unmatched junction bases numbered 10, after V lost 1 base and J lost 0 bases. The germline gives CDR1 MNHEY, CDR2 SMNVEV (reference sequence). DNA of the CDR3: TGTGCCAGCAGTTTATTGCCAGGGAGGGAGTCTAGCACAGATACGCAGTATTTT. Residues: CASSLLPGRESSTDTQYF.